This entry lists 7 T cell receptor delta chains sequenced from one sample in a study of gamma-delta chains in newborns, infants, children. TCRdb called clones from the reads again using CATT. The sample carries about 2,300 delta-chain clones, around 1% recorded once. The sample consisted of blood. The receptors shown here come from a child who was a newborn, infant or young child, either healthy, febrile or measles-vaccinated (not recorded which).

Points on this clone: A much more abundant neighbour one base away suggests this may be a read error. Within the sample, other DNA sequences also encode this same CDR3. The chain combines TRDV2 with TRDJ3, with TRDD3 identical over 9 bases. CDR3 length: 16 residues. The germline gives CDR1 GEAIGNYY, CDR2 EKD. The CDR3 spells CACDTLGDWDTRQMFF. The CDR3 DNA reads TGTGCCTGCGACACCCTGGGGGATTGGGACACCCGACAGATGTTTTTC.

The table lists this clone with a few counts. This may arise from a read error, as a much more abundant clone is one base away. The sample carries other DNA sequences with the same CDR3. The chain carries TRDV2 and TRDJ3, with TRDD3 identical over 11 bases. From germline, CDR1 is GEAIGNYY and CDR2 EKD. There are 19 residues in the CDR3. The CDR3 DNA sequence: TGTGCCTGTGACACCGGTGCTGGGGGATACAAATGGGACACCCGACAGATGTTCTTC. Translating it yields CACDTGAGGYKWDTRQMFF.

Judged by abundance, this clone is large (0.1 to 1%). Other DNA sequences in the sample encode the same CDR3. V and J are TRDV2 and TRDJ3; 7 bases match TRDD3. Unmatched junction bases numbered 0, after V lost 0 bases and J lost 2 bases. Germline V gene sequence: CDR1 GEAIGNYY, CDR2 EKD. The CDR3 covers 16 residues. This chain's CDR3 is CACDTWGTWDTRQMFF. DNA for the CDR3: TGTGCCTGTGACACCTGGGGGACCTGGGACACCCGACAGATGTTTTTC.

On this clone: The protein in TCRdb stems from a much larger clone and differs at residue 9 from this DNA's translation, likely a read error; here the protein is translated from the DNA. V is TRDV2 and J is TRDJ2; no clear D gene. V shed 1 base and J shed 6 bases, with 11 bases lying between them. Per the germline V gene, CDR1 is GEAIGNYY and CDR2 is EKD. This CDR3 is built from 14 residues. CDR3 loop: CACDTGLASAQLFF. DNA of the CDR3: TGTGCCTGTGACACAGGGTTAGCGTCAGCACAACTCTTCTTT.

As concerns this clone: This DNA's translation and the protein TCRdb lists, from a much larger clone, do not match at residue 12, likely due to a read error; the protein shown is translated from the DNA. The V gene is TRDV2, the J gene TRDJ2, with TRDD3 identical over 10 bases. CDR3 size: 17 residues. Germline CDR1 reads GEAIGNYY; CDR2 reads EKD. V shed 2 bases and J 6 bases; nucleotides not matched to a gene: 11. The CDR3 region is CACDSLLGDSVAAQLFF. As DNA, the CDR3 is TGTGCCTGTGACAGTCTACTGGGGGATTCTGTGGCAGCACAACTCTTCTTT.

About this clone itself: A read error may be the cause here, since a much bigger clone is one base away. The same CDR3 arises from other DNA sequences in this sample as well. The CDR3 DNA reads as TGTGCCTGTGACACCCTGGGGGACTGGGACACCCGACAGATGTTTTTC. Residues: CACDTLGDWDTRQMFF. This chain joins TRDV2 and TRDJ3; 8 bases are shared with TRDD3. The trim removed 0 bases at V and 3 bases at J, leaving 0 bases unmatched. The germline V gene has CDR1 GEAIGNYY and CDR2 EKD. The length of the CDR3 is 16 residues.

This clone came up a few times. TCRdb assigns this DNA the protein of a much larger clone, which departs from its translation at residue 17; this likely reflects a read error, and the protein shown comes from translating the DNA. Other DNA sequences of this sample code for an identical CDR3. The CDR3 DNA sequence: TGTGCCTGTGACAAACTGGGGGATACGCGCTCCTGGGACACCCGACAGGTGTTTTTC. Amino acids: CACDKLGDTRSWDTRQVFF. The chain is built from TRDV2 and TRDJ3, with 13 nucleotides matching TRDD3. The CDR3 contains 19 residues. CDR1 and CDR2 from the germline V gene are GEAIGNYY and EKD.